This TCR beta chain was captured by sequencing in a study of T-cell reconstitution after alpha-beta-depleted transplantation in children (dated by TCRdb to 2016 to 2017). Study-level background: T-cell immune reconstitution after TCRalphabeta/CD19-depleted allogeneic hematopoietic cell transplantation in children was quantitatively tracked in the study by means of TCR repertoire profiling. The study at large found these results: In some patients, the high TCRbeta diversity seen at day 60 was put down to recipient T cells and intrathymic progenitors that had survived conditioning. The frequencies of hyperexpanded clones fell over the following months, and after one year, T-cell counts and TCRbeta diversity were mostly attributed to newly produced T cells. About two months after transplant, the apparently early recovery of alphabetaT-cell counts reportedly depended on just several hundred clones that had expanded rapidly and came from non-depleted graft cells.

The time point label here, explained by the study, means: day 60 (about 2 months) after transplantation. The sample's treatment or condition label, in plain terms: allogeneic hematopoietic cell transplantation with graft depleted of TCRalphabeta T cells and CD19 B cells. The transplant recipients were children given TCRalphabeta/CD19-depleted allogeneic hematopoietic cell grafts. This clonotype was counted many times. Its antigen remains unidentified. There are no base qualities to consult, and no much larger clone falls within one base. Receptor amplification or capture employed PCR. The instrument given in TCRdb is Illumina HiSeq 2500. To normalize quantification of the TCRbeta repertoire, the TCR libraries were built with molecular barcoding that relied on unique molecular identifiers. TCRdb reworked the public reads: Q25 trimming with fastp, MiXCR clone assembly, productive beta chains retained. Each CDR3 protein gets just one entry, which takes the most common genes and DNA from the rows behind it. The sample table contains about 98,000 distinct CDR3 sequences; only one count was recorded for under 7% of them. The top ten clones comprise roughly 5.5% of the sample.

The CDR3 sequence holds 16 residues, the cysteine and phenylalanine included. Only CDR3 DNA is held: 48 bases, read in frame from base 1. The germline ends are 17 bases apart after V is trimmed by 4 bases and J by 5 bases. CDR1 and CDR2, looked up from the germline V gene (reference sequence), are LGHDT and YNNKEL. This sample comprised PBMCs, mostly from graft donor cells, obtained 60 days after TCRalphabeta/CD19-depleted stem cell transplant. The chain is made from TRBV3-1 and TRBJ2-2, with no reliable assignment of the D segment. This receptor was obtained from a female patient aged 2-15 years who had a stem cell transplant for Fanconi anemia, so the T cells may come from the graft donor. The CDR3 has the sequence CASSLVGGVRTGELFF. The DNA sequence follows: TGTGCCAGCAGCCTAGTTGGTGGTGTTCGTACCGGGGAGCTGTTTTTT.